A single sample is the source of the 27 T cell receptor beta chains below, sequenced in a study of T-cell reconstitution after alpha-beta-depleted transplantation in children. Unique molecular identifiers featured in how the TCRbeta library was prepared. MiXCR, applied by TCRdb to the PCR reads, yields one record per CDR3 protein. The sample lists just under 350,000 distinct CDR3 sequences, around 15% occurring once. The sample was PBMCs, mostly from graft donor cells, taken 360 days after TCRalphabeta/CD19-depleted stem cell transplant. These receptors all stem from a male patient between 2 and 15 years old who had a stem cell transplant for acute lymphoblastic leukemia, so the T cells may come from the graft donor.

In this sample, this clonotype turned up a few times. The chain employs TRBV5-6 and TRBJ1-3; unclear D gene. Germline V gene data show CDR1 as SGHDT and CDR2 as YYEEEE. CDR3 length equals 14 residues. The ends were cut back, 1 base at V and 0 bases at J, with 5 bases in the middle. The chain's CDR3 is CASSLRGSGNTIYF. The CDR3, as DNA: TGTGCCAGCAGCTTGCGGGGCTCTGGAAACACCATATATTTT.

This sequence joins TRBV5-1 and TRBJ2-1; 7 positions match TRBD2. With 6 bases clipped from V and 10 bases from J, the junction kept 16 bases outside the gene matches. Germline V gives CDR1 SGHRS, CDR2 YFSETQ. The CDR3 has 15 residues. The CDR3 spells CASTGREIPGEEQFF. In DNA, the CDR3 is TGCGCCAGCACAGGGCGGGAGATCCCTGGTGAGGAGCAGTTCTTC. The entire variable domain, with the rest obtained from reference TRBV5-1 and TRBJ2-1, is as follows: KAGVTQTPRYLIKTRGQQVTLSCSPISGHRSVSWYQQTPGQGLQFLFEYFSETQRNKGNFPGRFSGRQFSNSRSEMNVSTLELGDSALYLCASTGREIPGEEQFFGPGTRLTVL.

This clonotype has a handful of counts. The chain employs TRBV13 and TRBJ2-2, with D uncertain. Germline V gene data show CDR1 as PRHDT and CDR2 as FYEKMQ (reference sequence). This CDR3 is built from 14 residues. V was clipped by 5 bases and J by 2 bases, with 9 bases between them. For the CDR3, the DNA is TGTGCCAGCAGCCAATTACATAACACCGGGGAGCTGTTTTTT. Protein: CASSQLHNTGELFF.

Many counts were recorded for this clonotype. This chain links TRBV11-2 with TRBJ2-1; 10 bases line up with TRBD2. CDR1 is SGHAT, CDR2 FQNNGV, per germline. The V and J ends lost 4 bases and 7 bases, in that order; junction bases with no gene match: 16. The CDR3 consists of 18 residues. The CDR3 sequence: CASSSASSGSWGGNEQFF. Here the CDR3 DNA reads TGTGCCAGCAGCTCAGCATCTAGCGGGAGTTGGGGGGGGAATGAGCAGTTCTTC. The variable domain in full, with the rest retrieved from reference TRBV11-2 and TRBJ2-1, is EAGVAQSPRYKIIEKRQSVAFWCNPISGHATLYWYQQILGQGPKLLIQFQNNGVVDDSQLPKDRFSAERLKGVDSTLKIQPAKLEDSAVYLCASSSASSGSWGGNEQFFGPGTRLTVL.

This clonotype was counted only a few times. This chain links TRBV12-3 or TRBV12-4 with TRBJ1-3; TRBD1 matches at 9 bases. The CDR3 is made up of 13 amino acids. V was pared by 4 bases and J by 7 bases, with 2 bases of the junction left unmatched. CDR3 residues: CASSWTGANTIYF. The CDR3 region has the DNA TGTGCCAGCAGTTGGACAGGGGCGAACACCATATATTTT.

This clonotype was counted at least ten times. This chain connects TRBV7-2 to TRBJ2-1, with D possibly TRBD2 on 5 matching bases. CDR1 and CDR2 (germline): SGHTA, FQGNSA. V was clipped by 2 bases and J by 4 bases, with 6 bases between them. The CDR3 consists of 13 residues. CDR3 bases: TGTGCCAGCAGCTTACGACTATACAATGAGCAGTTCTTC. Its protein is CASSLRLYNEQFF.

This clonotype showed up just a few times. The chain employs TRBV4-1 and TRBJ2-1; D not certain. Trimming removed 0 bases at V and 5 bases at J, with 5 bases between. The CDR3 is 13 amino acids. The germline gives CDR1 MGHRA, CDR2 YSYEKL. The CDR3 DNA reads TGCGCCAGCAGCCAAGATCGCAACAATGAGCAGTTCTTC. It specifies CASSQDRNNEQFF.

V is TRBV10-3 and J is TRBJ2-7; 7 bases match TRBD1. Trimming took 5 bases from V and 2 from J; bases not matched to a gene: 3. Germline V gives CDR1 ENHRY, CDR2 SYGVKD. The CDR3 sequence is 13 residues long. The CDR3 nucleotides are TGTGCCATCAGTCCGACAGGGACCTACGAGCAGTACTTC. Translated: CAISPTGTYEQYF.

CDR3 sequence: CASSAHSEAFF. The CDR3 nucleotides are TGTGCCAGCAGTGCGCACAGTGAAGCTTTCTTT. The J gene is TRBJ1-1, the V gene TRBV6-2 or TRBV6-3, with D unresolved. From germline, CDR1 is MNHEY and CDR2 SVGEGT. V shed 5 bases and J shed 7 bases, with 8 bases lying between them. This CDR3 spans 11 amino acids.

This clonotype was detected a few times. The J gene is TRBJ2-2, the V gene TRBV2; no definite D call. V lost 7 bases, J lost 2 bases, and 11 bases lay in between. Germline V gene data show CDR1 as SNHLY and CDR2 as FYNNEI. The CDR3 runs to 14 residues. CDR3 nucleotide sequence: TGTGCCAGCATCGACGATCCAAACACCGGGGAGCTGTTTTTT. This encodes CASIDDPNTGELFF. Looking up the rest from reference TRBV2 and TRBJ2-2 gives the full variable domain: EPEVTQTPSHQVTQMGQEVILRCVPISNHLYFYWYRQILGQKVEFLVSFYNNEISEKSEIFDDQFSVERPDGSNFTLKIRSTKLEDSAMYFCASIDDPNTGELFFGEGSRLTVL.

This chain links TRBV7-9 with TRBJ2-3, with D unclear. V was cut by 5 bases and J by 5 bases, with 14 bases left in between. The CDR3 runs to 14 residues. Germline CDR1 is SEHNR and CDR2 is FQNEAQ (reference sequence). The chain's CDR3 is CASSPLQPKDTQYF. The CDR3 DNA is TGTGCCAGCAGCCCACTACAACCTAAAGATACGCAGTATTTT.

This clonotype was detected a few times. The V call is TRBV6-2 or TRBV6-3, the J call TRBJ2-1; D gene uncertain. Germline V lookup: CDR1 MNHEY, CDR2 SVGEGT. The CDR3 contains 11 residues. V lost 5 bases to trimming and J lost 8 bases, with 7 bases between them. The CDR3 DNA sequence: TGTGCCAGCAGTACCCCAGATGAGCAGTTCTTC. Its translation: CASSTPDEQFF.

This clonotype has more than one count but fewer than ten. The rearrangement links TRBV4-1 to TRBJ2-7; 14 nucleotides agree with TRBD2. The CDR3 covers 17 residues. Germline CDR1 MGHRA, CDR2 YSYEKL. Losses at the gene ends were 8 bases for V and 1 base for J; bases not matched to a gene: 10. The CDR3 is CASGLGTSGSFSYEQYF. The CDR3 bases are TGCGCCAGCGGCCTCGGGACTAGCGGGAGTTTTTCCTACGAGCAGTACTTC.

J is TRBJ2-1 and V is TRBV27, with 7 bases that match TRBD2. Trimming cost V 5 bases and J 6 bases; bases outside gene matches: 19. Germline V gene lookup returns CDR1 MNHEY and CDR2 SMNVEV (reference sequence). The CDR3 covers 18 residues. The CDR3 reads CASSPQRLAHEVRNEQFF. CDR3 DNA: TGTGCCAGCAGTCCCCAAAGACTAGCCCACGAGGTTCGCAATGAGCAGTTCTTC.

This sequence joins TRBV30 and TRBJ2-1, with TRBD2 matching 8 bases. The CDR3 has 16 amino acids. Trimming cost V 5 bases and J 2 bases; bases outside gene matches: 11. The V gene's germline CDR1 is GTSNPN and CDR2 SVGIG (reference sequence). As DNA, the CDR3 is TGTGCCTGGGGAATAGGGAATAGCGGGACCTACAATGAGCAGTTCTTC. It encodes CAWGIGNSGTYNEQFF. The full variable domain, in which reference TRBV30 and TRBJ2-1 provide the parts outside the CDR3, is SQTIHQWPATLVQPVGSPLSLECTVEGTSNPNLYWYRQAAGRGLQLLFYSVGIGQISSEVPQNLSASRPQDRQFILSSKKLLLSDSGFYLCAWGIGNSGTYNEQFFGPGTRLTVL.

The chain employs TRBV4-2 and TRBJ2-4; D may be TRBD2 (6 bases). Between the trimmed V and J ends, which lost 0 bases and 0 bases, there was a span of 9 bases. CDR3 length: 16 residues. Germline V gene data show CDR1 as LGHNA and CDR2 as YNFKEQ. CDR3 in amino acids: CASSQERGLAKNIQYF. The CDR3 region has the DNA TGTGCCAGCAGCCAAGAGCGGGGCTTAGCCAAAAACATTCAGTACTTC.

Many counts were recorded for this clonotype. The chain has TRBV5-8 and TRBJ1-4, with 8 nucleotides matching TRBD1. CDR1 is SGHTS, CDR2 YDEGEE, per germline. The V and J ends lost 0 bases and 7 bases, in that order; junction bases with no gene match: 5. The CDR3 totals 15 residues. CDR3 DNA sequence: TGTGCCAGCAGCTTGGGTCCGGGACAGGCTGAAAAACTGTTTTTT. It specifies CASSLGPGQAEKLFF.

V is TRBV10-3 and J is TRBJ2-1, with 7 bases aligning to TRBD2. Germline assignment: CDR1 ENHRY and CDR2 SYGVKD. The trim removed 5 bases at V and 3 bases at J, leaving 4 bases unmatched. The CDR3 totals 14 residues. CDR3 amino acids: CAISTRTSYNEQFF. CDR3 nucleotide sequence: TGTGCCATCAGTACCCGGACTAGCTACAATGAGCAGTTCTTC.

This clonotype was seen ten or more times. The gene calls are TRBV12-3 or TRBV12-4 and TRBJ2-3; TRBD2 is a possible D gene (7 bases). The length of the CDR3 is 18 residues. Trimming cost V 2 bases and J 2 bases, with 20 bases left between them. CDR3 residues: CASSLFGGRGGDTDTQYF. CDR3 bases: TGTGCCAGCAGTTTATTCGGCGGGAGAGGGGGAGACACAGATACGCAGTATTTT.

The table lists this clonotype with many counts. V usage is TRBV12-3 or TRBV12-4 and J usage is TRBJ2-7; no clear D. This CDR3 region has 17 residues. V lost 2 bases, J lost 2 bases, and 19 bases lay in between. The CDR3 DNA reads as TGTGCCAGCAGTTTAATCGGGCAGGTCCTTAACACCTACGAGCAGTACTTC. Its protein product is CASSLIGQVLNTYEQYF.

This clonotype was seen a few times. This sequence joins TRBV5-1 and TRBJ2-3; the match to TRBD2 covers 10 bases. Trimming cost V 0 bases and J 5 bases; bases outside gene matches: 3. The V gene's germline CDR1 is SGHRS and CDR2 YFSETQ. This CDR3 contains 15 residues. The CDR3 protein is CASSLDRLAGDTQYF. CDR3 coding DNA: TGCGCCAGCAGCTTGGATAGACTAGCGGGAGATACGCAGTATTTT.

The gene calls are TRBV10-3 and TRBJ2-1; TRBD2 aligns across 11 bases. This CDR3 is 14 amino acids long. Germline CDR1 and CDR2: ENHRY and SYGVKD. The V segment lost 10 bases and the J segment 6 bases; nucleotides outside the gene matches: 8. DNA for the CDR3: TGTGCCACCGAATTAGCGGGAGGGCTCAATGAGCAGTTCTTC. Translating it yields CATELAGGLNEQFF.

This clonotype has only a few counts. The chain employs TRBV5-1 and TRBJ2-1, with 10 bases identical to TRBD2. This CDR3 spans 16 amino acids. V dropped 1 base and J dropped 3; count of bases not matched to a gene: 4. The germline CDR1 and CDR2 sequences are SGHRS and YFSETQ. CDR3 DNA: TGCGCCAGCAGCTTGTCTCCTAGCGGGAGCTACAATGAGCAGTTCTTC. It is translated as CASSLSPSGSYNEQFF.

The CDR3 DNA is TGTGCCAGCAGCTTAGCGTGGTCGGACTTAGCCGGGGAGCTGTTTTTT. Amino acid sequence: CASSLAWSDLAGELFF. This rearrangement joins TRBV7-9 to TRBJ2-2; maybe TRBD2 (5 bases). Trimming stripped 0 bases from V and 6 bases from J, with 14 bases between. Germline loops: CDR1 SEHNR, CDR2 FQNEAQ (reference sequence). CDR3 length: 16 amino acids.

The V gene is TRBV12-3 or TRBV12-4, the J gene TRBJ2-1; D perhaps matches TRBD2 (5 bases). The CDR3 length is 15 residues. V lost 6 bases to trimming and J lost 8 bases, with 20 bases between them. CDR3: CASSPLGLPWDEQFF. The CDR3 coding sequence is TGTGCCAGCAGCCCCCTCGGACTCCCATGGGATGAGCAGTTCTTC.

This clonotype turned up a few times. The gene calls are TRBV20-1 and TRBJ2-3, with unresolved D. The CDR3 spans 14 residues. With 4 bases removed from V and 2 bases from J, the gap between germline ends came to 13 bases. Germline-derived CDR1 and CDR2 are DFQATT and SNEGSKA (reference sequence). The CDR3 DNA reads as TGCAGTGCTATCGGGTACGCCGCCACAGATACGCAGTATTTT. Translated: CSAIGYAATDTQYF.

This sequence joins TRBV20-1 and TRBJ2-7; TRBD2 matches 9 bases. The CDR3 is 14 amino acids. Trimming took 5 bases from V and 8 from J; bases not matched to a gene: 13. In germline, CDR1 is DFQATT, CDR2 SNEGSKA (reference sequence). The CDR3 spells CSALSQASGMQQYF. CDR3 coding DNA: TGCAGTGCTTTATCCCAGGCTAGCGGGATGCAGCAGTACTTC.